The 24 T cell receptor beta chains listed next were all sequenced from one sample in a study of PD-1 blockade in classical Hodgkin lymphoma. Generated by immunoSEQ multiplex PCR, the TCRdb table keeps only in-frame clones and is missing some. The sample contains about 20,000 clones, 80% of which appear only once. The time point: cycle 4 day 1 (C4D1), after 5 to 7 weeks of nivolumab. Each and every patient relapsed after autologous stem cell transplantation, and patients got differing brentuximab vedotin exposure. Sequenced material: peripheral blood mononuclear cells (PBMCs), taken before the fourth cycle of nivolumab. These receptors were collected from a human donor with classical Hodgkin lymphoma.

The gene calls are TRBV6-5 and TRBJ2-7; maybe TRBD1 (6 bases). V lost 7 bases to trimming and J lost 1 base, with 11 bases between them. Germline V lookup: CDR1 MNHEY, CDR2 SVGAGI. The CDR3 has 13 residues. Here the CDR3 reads CASTLTGSYEQYF. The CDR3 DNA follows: TGTGCCAGCACCCTAACAGGGTCCTACGAGCAGTACTTC.

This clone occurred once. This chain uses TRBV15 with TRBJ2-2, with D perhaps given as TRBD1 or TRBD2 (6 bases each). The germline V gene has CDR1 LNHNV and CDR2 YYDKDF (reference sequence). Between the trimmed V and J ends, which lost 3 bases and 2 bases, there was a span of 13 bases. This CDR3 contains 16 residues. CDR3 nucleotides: TGTGCCACCAGCAGGGGGGGCACAGGAAACACCGGGGAGCTGTTTTTT. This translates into CATSRGGTGNTGELFF. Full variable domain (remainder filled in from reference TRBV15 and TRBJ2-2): DAMVIQNPRYQVTQFGKPVTLSCSQTLNHNVMYWYQQKSSQAPKLLFHYYDKDFNNEADTPDNFQSRRPNTSFCFLDIRSPGLGDTAMYLCATSRGGTGNTGELFFGEGSRLTVL.

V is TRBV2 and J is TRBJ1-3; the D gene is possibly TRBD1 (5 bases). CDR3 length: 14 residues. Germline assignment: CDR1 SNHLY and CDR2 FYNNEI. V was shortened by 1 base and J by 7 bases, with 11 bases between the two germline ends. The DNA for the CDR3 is TGTGCCAGCAGTGAAGGAACCCCAGGGAACACCATATATTTT. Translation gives CASSEGTPGNTIYF. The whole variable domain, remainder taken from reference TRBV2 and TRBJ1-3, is EPEVTQTPSHQVTQMGQEVILRCVPISNHLYFYWYRQILGQKVEFLVSFYNNEISEKSEIFDDQFSVERPDGSNFTLKIRSTKLEDSAMYFCASSEGTPGNTIYFGEGSWLTVV.

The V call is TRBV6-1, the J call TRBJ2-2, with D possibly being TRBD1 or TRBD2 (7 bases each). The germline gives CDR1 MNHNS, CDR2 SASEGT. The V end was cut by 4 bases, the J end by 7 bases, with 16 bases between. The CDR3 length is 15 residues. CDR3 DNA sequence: TGTGCCAGCAGTGTCACCCAGGGGGGGATCGGGGAGCTGTTTTTT. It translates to CASSVTQGGIGELFF.

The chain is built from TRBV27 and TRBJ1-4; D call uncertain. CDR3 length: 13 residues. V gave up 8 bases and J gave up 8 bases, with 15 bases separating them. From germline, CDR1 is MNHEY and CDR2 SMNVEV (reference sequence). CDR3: CASSRVGREKLFF. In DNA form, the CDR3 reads TGTGCCAGCTCTAGGGTGGGAAGGGAAAAACTGTTTTTT.

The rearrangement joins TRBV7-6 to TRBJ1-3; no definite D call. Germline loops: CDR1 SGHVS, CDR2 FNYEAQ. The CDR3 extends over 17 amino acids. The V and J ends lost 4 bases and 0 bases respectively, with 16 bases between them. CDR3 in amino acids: CASSSYPPRISGNTIYF. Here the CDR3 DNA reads TGTGCCAGCAGCTCCTATCCGCCCCGGATCTCTGGAAACACCATATATTTT. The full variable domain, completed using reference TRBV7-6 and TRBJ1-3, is GAGVSQSPRYKVTKRGQDVALRCDPISGHVSLYWYRQALGQGPEFLTYFNYEAQQDKSGLPNDRFSAERPEGSISTLTIQRTEQRDSAMYRCASSSYPPRISGNTIYFGEGSWLTVV.

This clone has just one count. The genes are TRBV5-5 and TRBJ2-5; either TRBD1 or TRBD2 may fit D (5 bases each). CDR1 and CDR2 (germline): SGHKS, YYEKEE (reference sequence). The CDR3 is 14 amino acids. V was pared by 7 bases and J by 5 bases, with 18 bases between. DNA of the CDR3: TGTGCCAGCGCCAAGGGGAGACCCGAGGAGACCCAGTACTTC. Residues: CASAKGRPEETQYF.

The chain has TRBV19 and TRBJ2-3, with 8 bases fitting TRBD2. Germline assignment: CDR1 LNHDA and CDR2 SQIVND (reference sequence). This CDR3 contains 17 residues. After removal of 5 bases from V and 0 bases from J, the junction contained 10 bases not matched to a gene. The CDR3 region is CASSPTLLAASTDTQYF. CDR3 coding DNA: TGTGCCAGTAGTCCTACCCTACTAGCGGCTAGCACAGATACGCAGTATTTT.

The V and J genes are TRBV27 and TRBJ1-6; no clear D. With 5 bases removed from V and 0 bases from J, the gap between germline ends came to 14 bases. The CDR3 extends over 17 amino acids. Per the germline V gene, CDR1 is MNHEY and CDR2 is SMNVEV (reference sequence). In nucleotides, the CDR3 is TGTGCCAGCAGTCGGGCCGGTCCGAGCTCCTATAATTCACCCCTCCACTTT. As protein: CASSRAGPSSYNSPLHF.

This CDR3 is CSLGGGGTTGELFF. CDR3 bases: TGCAGCTTGGGGGGCGGGGGAACCACCGGGGAGCTGTTTTTT. The genes are TRBV29-1 and TRBJ2-2; D possibly corresponds to TRBD2 (7 bases). The ends were cut back, 8 bases at V and 4 bases at J, with 17 bases in the middle. Germline-derived CDR1 and CDR2 are SQVTM and ANQGSEA. The CDR3 is 14 residues long.

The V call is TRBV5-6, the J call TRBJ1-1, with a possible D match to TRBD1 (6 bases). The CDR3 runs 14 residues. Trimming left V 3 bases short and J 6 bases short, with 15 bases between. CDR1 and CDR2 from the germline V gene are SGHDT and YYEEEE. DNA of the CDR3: TGTGCCAGCAGCTGGGGGCAGGTATCGGCTGAAGCTTTCTTT. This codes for CASSWGQVSAEAFF.

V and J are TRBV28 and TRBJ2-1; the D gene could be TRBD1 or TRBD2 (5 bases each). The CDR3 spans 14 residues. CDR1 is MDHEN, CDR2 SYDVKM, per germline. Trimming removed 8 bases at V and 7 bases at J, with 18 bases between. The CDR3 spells CASLTRWGKNEQFF. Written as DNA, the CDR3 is TGTGCCAGCCTAACAAGGTGGGGGAAAAATGAGCAGTTCTTC.

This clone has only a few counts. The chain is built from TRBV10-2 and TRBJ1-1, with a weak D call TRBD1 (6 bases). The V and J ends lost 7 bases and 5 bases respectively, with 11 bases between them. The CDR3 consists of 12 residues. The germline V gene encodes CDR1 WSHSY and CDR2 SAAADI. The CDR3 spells CASIGGQTEAFF. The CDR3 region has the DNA TGCGCCAGCATAGGGGGGCAAACTGAAGCTTTCTTT.

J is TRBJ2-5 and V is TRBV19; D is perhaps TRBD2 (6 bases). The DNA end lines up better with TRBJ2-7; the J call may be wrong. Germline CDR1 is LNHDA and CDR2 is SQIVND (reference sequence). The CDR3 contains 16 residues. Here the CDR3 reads CASSTGNAGRPYEQYF. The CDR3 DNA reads TGTGCCAGTAGCACTGGGAATGCGGGGCGACCCTACGAGCAGTACTTC.

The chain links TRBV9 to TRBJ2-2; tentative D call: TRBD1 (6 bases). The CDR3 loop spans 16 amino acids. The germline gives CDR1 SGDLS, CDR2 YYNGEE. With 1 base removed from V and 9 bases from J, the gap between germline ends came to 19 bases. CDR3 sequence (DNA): TGTGCCAGCAGCGTAATTGGGGGCGTACGGGGCCGGGAGCTGTTTTTT. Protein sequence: CASSVIGGVRGRELFF.

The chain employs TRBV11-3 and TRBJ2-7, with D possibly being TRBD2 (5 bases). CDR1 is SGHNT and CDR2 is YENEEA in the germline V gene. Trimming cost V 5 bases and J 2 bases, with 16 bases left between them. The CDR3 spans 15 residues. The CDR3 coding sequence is TGTGCCAGCAGCCAGGCTGGGAGCAGCACCTACGAGCAGTACTTC. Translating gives CASSQAGSSTYEQYF.

DNA of the CDR3: TGTGCCAGCAGCAGTCAGCGGGGTAGCGGGTCCCAGTACTTC. The encoded protein is CASSSQRGSGSQYF. The J gene is TRBJ2-5, the V gene TRBV5-6, with 7 positions matching TRBD2. Trimming took 4 bases from V and 9 from J; bases not matched to a gene: 12. The germline V gene has CDR1 SGHDT and CDR2 YYEEEE. The CDR3 is made up of 14 amino acids.

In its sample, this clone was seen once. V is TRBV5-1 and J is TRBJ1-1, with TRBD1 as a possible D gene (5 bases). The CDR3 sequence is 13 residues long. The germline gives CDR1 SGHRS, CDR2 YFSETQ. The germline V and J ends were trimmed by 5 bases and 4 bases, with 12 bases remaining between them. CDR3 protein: CASSPPGGTEAFF. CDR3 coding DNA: TGCGCCAGCAGTCCGCCTGGGGGCACTGAAGCTTTCTTT.

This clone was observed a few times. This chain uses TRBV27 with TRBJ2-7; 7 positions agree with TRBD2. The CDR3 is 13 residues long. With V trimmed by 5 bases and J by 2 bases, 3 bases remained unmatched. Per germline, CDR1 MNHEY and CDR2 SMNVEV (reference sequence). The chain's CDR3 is CASSPRGAYEQYF. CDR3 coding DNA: TGTGCCAGCAGTCCCCGGGGGGCCTACGAGCAGTACTTC.

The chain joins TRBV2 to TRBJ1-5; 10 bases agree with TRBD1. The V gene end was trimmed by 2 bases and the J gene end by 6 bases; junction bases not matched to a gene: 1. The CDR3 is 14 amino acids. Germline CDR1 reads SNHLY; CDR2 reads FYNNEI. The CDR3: CASSERDRGQPQHF. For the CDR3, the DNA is TGTGCCAGCAGTGAAAGGGACAGGGGTCAGCCCCAGCATTTT.

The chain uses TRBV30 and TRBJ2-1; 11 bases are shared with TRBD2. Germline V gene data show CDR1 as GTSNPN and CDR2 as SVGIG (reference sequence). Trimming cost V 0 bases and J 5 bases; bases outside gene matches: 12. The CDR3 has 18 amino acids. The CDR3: CAWSVPRLAGHFNNEQFF. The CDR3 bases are TGTGCCTGGAGTGTACCTCGACTAGCGGGGCACTTCAACAATGAGCAGTTCTTC.

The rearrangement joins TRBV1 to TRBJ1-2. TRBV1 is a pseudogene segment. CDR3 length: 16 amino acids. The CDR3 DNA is TGCACCAGCAGGGCAATCGGTTTGCGAAAGACCTATGGCTACACCTTC. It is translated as CTSRAIGLRKTYGYTF.

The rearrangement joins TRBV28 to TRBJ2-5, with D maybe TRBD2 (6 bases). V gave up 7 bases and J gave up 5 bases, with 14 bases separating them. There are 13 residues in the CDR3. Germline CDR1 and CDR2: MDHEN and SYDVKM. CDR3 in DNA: TGTGCCAGCACCAAAGGAGGGGTCGAGACCCAGTACTTC. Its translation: CASTKGGVETQYF.

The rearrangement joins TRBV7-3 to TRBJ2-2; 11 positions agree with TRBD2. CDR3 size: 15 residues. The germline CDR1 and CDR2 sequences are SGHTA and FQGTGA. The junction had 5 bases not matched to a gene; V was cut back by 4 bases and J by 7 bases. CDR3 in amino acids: CASSSTSGKDGELFF. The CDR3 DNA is TGTGCCAGCAGCTCGACTAGCGGGAAAGACGGGGAGCTGTTTTTT.